These 8 T cell receptor beta chains were all obtained from the same sample, sequenced in a study of T cell responses to AZD1222 COVID-19 vaccine. The method was immunoSEQ multiplex PCR; TCRdb's version includes in-frame clones alone and lacks a portion of them. This table has about 130,000 clones, approximately 92% appearing once. The source was peripheral blood, collected 28 days after the second AZD1222 dose. All receptors derive from an adult who received the AZD1222 COVID-19 vaccine.

The J gene is TRBJ2-3, the V gene TRBV18; D unclear. The V gene's germline CDR1 is KGHSH and CDR2 LQKENI. Trimming took 3 bases from V and 0 from J, leaving 7 bases between them. There are 14 residues in the CDR3. The chain's CDR3 is CASSPIPSTDTQYF. The CDR3 nucleotides read TGTGCCAGCTCACCCATCCCGAGCACAGATACGCAGTATTTT.

The chain links TRBV6-2 or TRBV6-3 to TRBJ2-2; TRBD2 matches at 12 bases. The CDR3 covers 16 residues. V was clipped by 6 bases and J by 3 bases; unmatched bases: 5. The germline V gene has CDR1 MNHEY and CDR2 SVGEGT. The CDR3 here is CASSSRLAGDTGELFF. Here the CDR3 DNA reads TGTGCCAGCAGCTCCAGACTAGCGGGGGACACCGGGGAGCTGTTTTTT.

This chain connects TRBV4-3 to TRBJ1-4; D may be TRBD1 (5 bases). Germline V gene lookup returns CDR1 LGHNA and CDR2 YSLEER. The CDR3 runs to 13 residues. Trimming stripped 0 bases from V and 11 bases from J, with 10 bases between. This CDR3 reads CASSQDKGRKLFF. CDR3 DNA sequence: TGCGCCAGCAGCCAAGATAAGGGGAGGAAACTGTTTTTT.

The chain combines TRBV19 with TRBJ2-7, with D perhaps matching TRBD1 or TRBD2 (5 bases each). The CDR3 sequence is 13 residues long. From germline, CDR1 is LNHDA and CDR2 SQIVND (reference sequence). Trimming left V 5 bases short and J 6 bases short, with 14 bases between. Here the CDR3 reads CASSSSGAGEQYF. As DNA, the CDR3 is TGTGCCAGTAGTTCCTCCGGGGCCGGCGAGCAGTACTTC.

The gene calls are TRBV5-1 and TRBJ1-5, with 7 bases matching TRBD1. After removal of 2 bases from V and 6 bases from J, the junction contained 8 bases not matched to a gene. The germline CDR1 and CDR2 sequences are SGHRS and YFSETQ. The CDR3 has 15 amino acids. The CDR3 DNA reads as TGCGCCAGCAGCTTAGGGGACAGCTTCCTTCAGCCCCAGCATTTT. It yields the protein CASSLGDSFLQPQHF.

The chain is built from TRBV20-1 and TRBJ1-1; no reliable D call. The CDR3 runs 11 residues. V was pared by 6 bases and J by 4 bases, with 9 bases between. Germline assignment: CDR1 DFQATT and CDR2 SNEGSKA (reference sequence). The CDR3 bases are TGCAGTGCCCCAAGGGCCACTGAAGCTTTCTTT. It is translated as CSAPRATEAFF.

The V call is TRBV6-5, the J call TRBJ1-3; D perhaps matches TRBD1 (6 bases). Germline loops: CDR1 MNHEY, CDR2 SVGAGI. The V end lost 6 bases, the J end lost 9 bases, and 18 bases lay between the germline ends. The CDR3 is 14 amino acids. The CDR3 region has the DNA TGTGCCAGCAGCCCGACGGCAGGGGAAATCACCATATATTTT. Encoded protein: CASSPTAGEITIYF.

This clone was counted once. The rearrangement uses TRBV23-1 and TRBJ1-6; D unclear. TRBV23-1 is an open reading frame whose function is uncertain. This CDR3 contains 14 residues. The V end lost 1 base, the J end lost 9 bases, and 10 bases lay between the germline ends. CDR3 sequence (DNA): TGCGCCAGCAGTCAATGGGCGGTAGGTTCACCCCTCCACTTT. Translating it yields CASSQWAVGSPLHF.